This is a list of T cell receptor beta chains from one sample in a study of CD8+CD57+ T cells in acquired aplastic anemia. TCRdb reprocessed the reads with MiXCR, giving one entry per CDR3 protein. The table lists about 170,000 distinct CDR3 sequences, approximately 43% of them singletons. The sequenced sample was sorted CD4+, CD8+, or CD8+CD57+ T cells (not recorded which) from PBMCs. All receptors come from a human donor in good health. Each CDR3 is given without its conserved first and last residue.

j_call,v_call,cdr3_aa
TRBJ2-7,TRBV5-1,ASSLTPTGSNEQY
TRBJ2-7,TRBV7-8,ASSLFEYYEQY
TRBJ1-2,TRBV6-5,ASSLSRDYGYT
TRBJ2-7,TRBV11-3,ASSRDNQGEQY
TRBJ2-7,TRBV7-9,VNSLAGGPGYEQY
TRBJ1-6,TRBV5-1,ASSLAWGSSSYNSPLH
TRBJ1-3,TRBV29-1,SVEGTGTGNTIY
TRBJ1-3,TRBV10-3,ATQTGTRGNTIY
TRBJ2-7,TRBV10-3,AISELGAYEQY
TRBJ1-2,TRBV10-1,ASSDPRSGLRANYGYT
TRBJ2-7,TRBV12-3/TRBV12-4,ASSSVRTSGRGGAYEQY
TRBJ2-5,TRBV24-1,ATSDPGQGYQETQY
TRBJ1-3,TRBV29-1,SADSEGNTIY
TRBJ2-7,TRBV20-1,SAEDRVTAYEQY
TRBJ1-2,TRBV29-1,SVEGEYYGYT
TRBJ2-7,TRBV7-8,ASSARVGVYEQY
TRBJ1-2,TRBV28,ASNFGAGNYGYT
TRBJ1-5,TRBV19,ASSIVDRNNQPQH
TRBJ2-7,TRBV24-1,ATSDSGDRAYEQY
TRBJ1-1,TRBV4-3,ASSRTGTGALVKAF
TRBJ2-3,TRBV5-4,ASTQTTLTDTQY
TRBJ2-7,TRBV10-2,ASSEGSLYEQY
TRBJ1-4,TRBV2,ASSNEGVNEKLF
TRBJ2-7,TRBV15,ATSRPGQRIHEQY
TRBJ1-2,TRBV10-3,AISESSQGHYGYT
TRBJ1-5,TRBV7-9,ASSLVGQPQH
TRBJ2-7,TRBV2,ASSRFGKLGYEQY
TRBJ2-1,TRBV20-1,SARDGGGTYNEQF
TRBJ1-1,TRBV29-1,SVGHGLSNTEAF
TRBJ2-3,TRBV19,ASSGHRETDTQY
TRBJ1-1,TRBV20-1,SASRTGGNEAF
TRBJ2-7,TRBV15,ATSPGYEQY